Shown below are 24 T cell receptor beta chains from a single sample sequenced in a study of shared clonotypes between healthy human individuals. The assay was immunoSEQ multiplex PCR, and TCRdb's table has in-frame clones only and misses some. The sample includes roughly 720,000 clones, around 90% seen only once; the top ten take 34%. The source material was memory CD8+ T cells from PBMCs. Subset noted: CD45RO+ cells pooled with CCR7-negative TemRA cells. The receptors shown here come from a man aged 18-30 years in good health. Some clones in this sample may be carry-over from other donors' samples.

V and J are TRBV29-1 and TRBJ2-7; maybe TRBD1 (5 bases). With 0 bases removed from V and 4 bases from J, the gap between germline ends came to 16 bases. CDR1 is SQVTM and CDR2 is ANQGSEA in the germline V gene. The length of the CDR3 is 15 residues. DNA for the CDR3: TGCAGCGTTGAAGAGGTTTCAGGGTTGGGTTACGAGCAGTACTTC. Protein: CSVEEVSGLGYEQYF.

The chain couples TRBV7-9 to TRBJ1-1; 9 bases match TRBD1. Germline V gene sequence: CDR1 SEHNR, CDR2 FQNEAQ (reference sequence). CDR3 length equals 16 residues. V lost 7 bases and J lost 1; bases outside the gene matches: 10. The CDR3 spells CASTIQGARENTEAFF. In DNA form, the CDR3 reads TGTGCCAGCACCATACAGGGGGCGCGGGAGAACACTGAAGCTTTCTTT. The full variable domain, in which reference TRBV7-9 and TRBJ1-1 provide the parts outside the CDR3, is DTGVSQNPRHKITKRGQNVTFRCDPISEHNRLYWYRQTLGQGPEFLTYFQNEAQLEKSRLLSDRFSAERPKGSFSTLEIQRTEQGDSAMYLCASTIQGARENTEAFFGQGTRLTVV.

The chain combines TRBV7-8 with TRBJ1-1; D gene ambiguous. The V end lost 3 bases, the J end lost 3 bases, and 14 bases lay between the germline ends. CDR3 length equals 15 residues. CDR1 and CDR2 from the germline V gene are SGHVS and FQNEAQ. CDR3 in amino acids: CASSFPNRPDTEAFF. The DNA for the CDR3 is TGTGCCAGCAGCTTCCCTAACCGACCAGACACTGAAGCTTTCTTT.

The CDR3 nucleotides read TGCGCCAGCAGCCCAAATACGGACCTTTACGAGCAGTACTTC. Translation: CASSPNTDLYEQYF. The rearrangement joins TRBV4-1 to TRBJ2-7; D unclear. Per the germline V gene, CDR1 is MGHRA and CDR2 is YSYEKL. There are 14 residues in the CDR3. V lost 4 bases and J lost 4, with 14 bases in between.

A few counts support this clone. The V call is TRBV27, the J call TRBJ2-3; a possible D gene is TRBD2 (5 bases). The CDR3 runs 11 residues. CDR1 and CDR2 (germline): MNHEY, SMNVEV (reference sequence). Trimming pared 5 bases from V and 8 bases from J, leaving 8 bases between. The CDR3 region is CASSMAGTQYF. CDR3 DNA: TGTGCCAGCAGTATGGCGGGTACGCAGTATTTT.

The rearrangement links TRBV9 to TRBJ2-7; unclear D gene. Germline CDR1 is SGDLS and CDR2 is YYNGEE. The CDR3 consists of 15 residues. Trimming pared 0 bases from V and 2 bases from J, leaving 12 bases between. CDR3 residues: CASSVDGRNTYEQYF. The CDR3 nucleotides read TGTGCCAGCAGCGTAGATGGCAGAAACACCTACGAGCAGTACTTC.

The CDR3 region is CASSGSGTEAYEQYF. The CDR3 DNA is TGTGCCAGCAGCGGTAGTGGGACAGAGGCCTACGAGCAGTACTTC. V and J are TRBV7-9 and TRBJ2-7; 7 bases align to TRBD1. Germline loops: CDR1 SEHNR, CDR2 FQNEAQ (reference sequence). This CDR3 has 15 amino acids. V shed 5 bases and J 2 bases; nucleotides not matched to a gene: 9.

The V call is TRBV5-1, the J call TRBJ1-2, with D possibly being TRBD1 (5 bases). CDR3 length: 13 amino acids. Trimming shortened V by 5 bases and J by 2 bases, and 10 bases separated the two germline ends. Germline V lookup: CDR1 SGHRS, CDR2 YFSETQ. The CDR3: CASRLTGNYGYTF. The CDR3 DNA sequence: TGCGCCAGCAGACTTACAGGAAACTATGGCTACACCTTC.

This chain joins TRBV5-6 and TRBJ2-7, with 10 bases that match TRBD1. Trimming cost V 0 bases and J 6 bases; bases outside gene matches: 0. Germline V lookup: CDR1 SGHDT, CDR2 YYEEEE. The CDR3 runs 13 residues. CDR3 region: CASSLGTGGEQYF. In nucleotides, the CDR3 is TGTGCCAGCAGCTTGGGGACAGGGGGCGAGCAGTACTTC.

This clone was counted once. The chain uses TRBV6-5 and TRBJ2-7, with 11 bases aligning to TRBD1. Per the germline V gene, CDR1 is MNHEY and CDR2 is SVGAGI. This CDR3 contains 15 residues. Trimming took 6 bases from V and 10 from J; bases not matched to a gene: 14. CDR3 DNA sequence: TGTGCCAGCAGCGATGGACAGGGGGCCAATGTAGGACAGTACTTC. Its translation is CASSDGQGANVGQYF.

The chain carries TRBV7-9 and TRBJ2-1, with D perhaps matching TRBD2 (5 bases). The CDR3 length is 13 residues. CDR1 is SEHNR and CDR2 is FQNEAQ in the germline V gene (reference sequence). V lost 5 bases, J lost 9 bases, and 14 bases lay in between. The CDR3 is CASSHYGSSEQFF. In DNA form, the CDR3 reads TGTGCCAGCAGCCACTATGGGAGCTCTGAGCAGTTCTTC.

Concerning this clone: The sample carries other DNA sequences with the same CDR3. V usage is TRBV27 and J usage is TRBJ2-7; 10 bases match TRBD1. This CDR3 spans 13 amino acids. Germline V gene lookup returns CDR1 MNHEY and CDR2 SMNVEV (reference sequence). Trimming cost V 6 bases and J 5 bases; bases outside gene matches: 4. Here the CDR3 reads CASSGTGDHEQYF. DNA for the CDR3: TGTGCCAGCAGCGGGACAGGGGATCACGAGCAGTACTTC.

A single count supports this clone. The chain carries TRBV6-1 and TRBJ2-3, with 11 bases identical to TRBD2. Trimming removed 3 bases from V and 2 bases from J; junction bases left unmatched: 4. The CDR3 is 16 residues long. Germline V CDR1 and CDR2: MNHNS, SASEGT. The CDR3 sequence: CASSERLAGITDTQYF. The CDR3 DNA follows: TGTGCCAGCAGTGAGAGACTAGCGGGGATCACAGATACGCAGTATTTT.

The CDR3 sequence: CAWTLDRGAYNEQFF. CDR3 DNA: TGTGCCTGGACCTTGGACAGGGGAGCCTACAATGAGCAGTTCTTC. The chain links TRBV30 to TRBJ2-1; 9 bases align to TRBD1. The junction had 6 bases not matched to a gene; V was cut back by 4 bases and J by 2 bases. Germline V lookup: CDR1 GTSNPN, CDR2 SVGIG (reference sequence). The length of the CDR3 is 15 residues. The full variable domain, rest sourced from reference TRBV30 and TRBJ2-1, is SQTIHQWPATLVQPVGSPLSLECTVEGTSNPNLYWYRQAAGRGLQLLFYSVGIGQISSEVPQNLSASRPQDRQFILSSKKLLLSDSGFYLCAWTLDRGAYNEQFFGPGTRLTVL.

The chain carries TRBV7-9 and TRBJ2-5; D is uncertain. From germline, CDR1 is SEHNR and CDR2 FQNEAQ (reference sequence). The V end was cut by 11 bases, the J end by 5 bases, with 15 bases between. The CDR3 is 12 amino acids. The CDR3 loop reads CASRSARETQYF. DNA for the CDR3: TGTGCCTCGAGGAGCGCGCGGGAGACCCAGTACTTC.

The gene calls are TRBV7-9 and TRBJ2-5; tentatively, D is TRBD1 (6 bases). The CDR3 is 14 amino acids. The V gene's germline CDR1 is SEHNR and CDR2 FQNEAQ (reference sequence). V was trimmed by 6 bases and J by 0 bases, leaving 11 bases between them. CDR3 in DNA: TGTGCCAGCAGGAACGGACAGTACCAAGAGACCCAGTACTTC. Its protein is CASRNGQYQETQYF.

About this clone: Within the sample, other DNA sequences also encode this same CDR3. The CDR3 DNA reads as TGTGCCAGCCGCGGTGGGAACACCGGGGAGCTGTTTTTT. Protein: CASRGGNTGELFF. The genes are TRBV9 and TRBJ2-2, with no clear D. The CDR3 consists of 13 residues. In germline, CDR1 is SGDLS, CDR2 YYNGEE. V was shortened by 7 bases and J by 1 base, with 8 bases between the two germline ends.

The chain uses TRBV6-1 and TRBJ2-7; 11 bases are shared with TRBD2. V dropped 0 bases and J dropped 2; count of bases not matched to a gene: 3. This CDR3 is built from 16 residues. The germline V gene encodes CDR1 MNHNS and CDR2 SASEGT. CDR3 sequence: CASSEAIAGGPYEQYF. CDR3 DNA sequence: TGTGCCAGCAGTGAAGCAATAGCGGGAGGGCCCTACGAGCAGTACTTC.

The gene calls are TRBV7-9 and TRBJ2-5; the match to TRBD1 covers 10 bases. The CDR3 is 17 amino acids. CDR1 is SEHNR, CDR2 FQNEAQ, per germline (reference sequence). J lost 4 bases, V lost 3 bases, and 11 bases had no gene match. This CDR3 is CASSFPGQGIGRETQYF. CDR3 DNA: TGTGCCAGCAGCTTCCCGGGACAGGGGATCGGGAGAGAGACCCAGTACTTC.

This clone was detected a few times. The gene calls are TRBV4-1 and TRBJ2-7; D ambiguous. V was trimmed by 1 base and J by 4 bases, leaving 8 bases between them. Germline CDR1 reads MGHRA; CDR2 reads YSYEKL. The CDR3 contains 13 residues. In nucleotides, the CDR3 is TGCGCCAGCAGCCAAGTACACGCATACGAGCAGTACTTC. Its translation: CASSQVHAYEQYF.

Worth noting for this clone: Within the sample, other DNA sequences also encode this same CDR3. V and J are TRBV7-9 and TRBJ2-5; possible D gene TRBD1, 5 bases. Germline V gene data show CDR1 as SEHNR and CDR2 as FQNEAQ (reference sequence). This CDR3 has 14 amino acids. The V and J ends lost 1 base and 2 bases respectively, with 8 bases between them. The CDR3 nucleotides are TGTGCCAGCAGCTTAGTAGACAGTCAAGAGACCCAGTACTTC. It translates to CASSLVDSQETQYF. The full variable domain, in which reference TRBV7-9 and TRBJ2-5 provide the parts outside the CDR3, is DTGVSQNPRHKITKRGQNVTFRCDPISEHNRLYWYRQTLGQGPEFLTYFQNEAQLEKSRLLSDRFSAERPKGSFSTLEIQRTEQGDSAMYLCASSLVDSQETQYFGPGTRLLVL.

The rearrangement joins TRBV6-5 to TRBJ1-2; D unclear. The length of the CDR3 is 11 residues. V was cut by 1 base and J by 8 bases, with 5 bases left in between. Germline values: CDR1 MNHEY, CDR2 SVGAGI. This chain's CDR3 is CASSYLGGYTF. The DNA for the CDR3 is TGTGCCAGCAGTTACTTGGGGGGCTACACCTTC.

V and J are TRBV28 and TRBJ2-3, with 9 bases lining up with TRBD1. This CDR3 has 17 residues. Trimming cost V 6 bases and J 1 base; bases outside gene matches: 11. Germline V gene data show CDR1 as MDHEN and CDR2 as SYDVKM. In DNA form, the CDR3 reads TGTGCCAGCAGGCCAAACAGACAGGGGGAAGGCACAGATACGCAGTATTTT. The encoded protein is CASRPNRQGEGTDTQYF.

The chain has TRBV28 and TRBJ2-7; D possibly corresponds to TRBD1 (6 bases). The CDR3 is 14 residues long. CDR1 and CDR2 (germline): MDHEN, SYDVKM. V dropped 3 bases and J dropped 5 bases, with 14 bases sitting between them. CDR3 region: CASSFDPQGNEQYF. In DNA form, the CDR3 reads TGTGCCAGCAGTTTTGATCCTCAGGGGAACGAGCAGTACTTC.